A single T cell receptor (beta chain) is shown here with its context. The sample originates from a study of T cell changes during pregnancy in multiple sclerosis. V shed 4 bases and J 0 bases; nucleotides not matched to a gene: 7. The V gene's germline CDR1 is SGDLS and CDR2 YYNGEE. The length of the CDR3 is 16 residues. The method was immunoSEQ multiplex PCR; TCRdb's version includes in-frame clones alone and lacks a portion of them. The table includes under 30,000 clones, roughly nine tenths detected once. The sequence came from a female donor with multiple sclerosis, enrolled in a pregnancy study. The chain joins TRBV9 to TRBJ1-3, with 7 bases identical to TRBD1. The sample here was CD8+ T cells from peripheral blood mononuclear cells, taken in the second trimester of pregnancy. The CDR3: CASSPQGQLSGNTIYF. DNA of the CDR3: TGTGCCAGCAGCCCTCAGGGACAGCTCTCTGGAAACACCATATATTTT.